This entry describes one T cell receptor beta chain. This clone's antigen is unknown. The input lacks base qualities; no much larger clone sits a single base away. This sample was included in a study of T cell repertoires in cytomegalovirus infection (dated by TCRdb to about 2019). Concerning the study at large: Because public TCR beta signatures pointed to carriage of CMV infection together with the matching HLA type, the HLA type of each donor mattered for the analysis.

Including cysteine and phenylalanine, the CDR3 has 12 amino acids. The retained sequence is limited to the CDR3, 36 bases, with the frame set at the first base. The trim is 5 bases for V and 9 bases for J, with a gap of 14 bases between the germline ends. Sequencing used an Illumina HiSeq 1500. TCRdb reran the public reads through fastp at Q25 and MiXCR, keeping productive beta chains. Rows matching on CDR3 protein sequence are summarized as one entry with the most common DNA and genes. This sample holds approximately 250,000 distinct CDR3 sequences; around 9% were observed only once. Roughly 15% of the sample belongs to the ten largest clones. General findings and caveats noted by the study authors: In both this cohort and an independent cohort of 352 donors, the cumulative frequency of public TCR beta family members distinguished carriers of CMV infection plus the relevant HLA type. The ex vivo response was dominated by HLA-C-restricted CMV-specific TCR beta clonotypes, which also provided the single most frequent clonotype in two of eight donors.

The sequence joins TRBV12-3 or TRBV12-4 to TRBJ2-7, with no reliable assignment of the D segment. Material: PBMCs. This TCR was sampled from a human donor in good health (CMV status not recorded). Some clones in this sample may be carry-over from other donors' samples. The nucleotide sequence is given as TGTGCCAGCAGTGACTGGGTTACCGGGCAGTACTTC. It is translated as CASSDWVTGQYF.